Each of the 13 T cell receptor beta chains below was sequenced from the same sample in a study of cytomegalovirus exposure and HLA in healthy donors. PCR employed 60 Vbeta and 13 Jbeta primers. TCRdb's table, derived via immunoSEQ multiplex PCR, lists solely in-frame clones and lacks some. The sample contains 150,000 or so clones, 65% to 85% of which appear only once. The sample was PBMCs. These receptors were taken from a male donor in good health and CMV-seropositive.

The chain carries TRBV5-4 and TRBJ2-1; 9 nucleotides match TRBD2. CDR3 size: 14 residues. CDR1 is SGHNT, CDR2 YYREEE, per germline (reference sequence). J was trimmed by 5 bases and V by 3 bases; bases with no gene match: 3. Here the CDR3 reads CASSWREGNNEQFF. The CDR3 region has the DNA TGTGCCAGCAGCTGGCGGGAGGGGAACAATGAGCAGTTCTTC.

The rearrangement uses TRBV6-4 and TRBJ2-7; 8 bases fit TRBD2. Unmatched junction bases numbered 10, after V lost 9 bases and J lost 0 bases. This CDR3 contains 15 residues. The germline CDR1 and CDR2 sequences are MRHNA and SNTAGT. The CDR3 loop reads CARSLSGKSSYEQYF. In DNA, the CDR3 is TGTGCCAGGTCCCTTAGCGGGAAATCCTCCTACGAGCAGTACTTC.

This clone was seen a few times. This rearrangement joins TRBV7-8 to TRBJ2-5, with no clear D. Between the trimmed V and J ends, which lost 5 bases and 4 bases, there was a span of 5 bases. CDR1 is SGHVS, CDR2 FQNEAQ, per germline. The CDR3 runs to 11 residues. This CDR3 reads CASSPGETQYF. CDR3 DNA: TGTGCCAGCAGCCCCGGAGAGACCCAGTACTTC.

This chain uses TRBV7-2 with TRBJ2-2; TRBD1 aligns across 7 bases. V dropped 0 bases and J dropped 1; count of bases not matched to a gene: 2. The CDR3 has 16 residues. Germline V CDR1 and CDR2: SGHTA, FQGNSA. The CDR3 DNA sequence: TGTGCCAGCAGCTTAGCGGCAGGGGGGAACACCGGGGAGCTGTTTTTT. Residues: CASSLAAGGNTGELFF.

This clone was observed a few times. The J gene is TRBJ1-2, the V gene TRBV19; 7 nucleotides agree with TRBD1. The CDR3 has 14 residues. The J segment lost 9 bases and the V segment lost 4 bases, leaving 11 bases of the junction unmatched. Germline CDR1 and CDR2: LNHDA and SQIVND (reference sequence). As DNA, the CDR3 is TGTGCCAGTAGTAGGGCGGCGACAGGGCCCCGCTACACCTTC. This codes for CASSRAATGPRYTF.

CDR3 residues: CASSEATGGTTEAFF. The CDR3 DNA is TGTGCCAGCAGTGAAGCCACAGGGGGTACCACTGAAGCTTTCTTT. This chain uses TRBV6-1 with TRBJ1-1; 8 bases agree with TRBD1. The CDR3 is made up of 15 amino acids. Trimming removed 0 bases from V and 4 bases from J; junction bases left unmatched: 4. Germline CDR1 MNHNS, CDR2 SASEGT.

This clone came up once. CDR3 sequence reads: CASSASLSYNEQFF. Here the CDR3 DNA reads TGTGCCAGCAGTGCCTCTCTATCCTACAATGAGCAGTTCTTC. The J gene is TRBJ2-1, the V gene TRBV25-1; D gene ambiguous. The CDR3 has 14 residues. V was trimmed by 4 bases and J by 1 base, leaving 8 bases between them. CDR1 is MGHDK and CDR2 is SYGVNS in the germline V gene. Using reference TRBV25-1 and TRBJ2-1 for the parts outside the CDR3, the full variable domain is EADIYQTPRYLVIGTGKKITLECSQTMGHDKMYWYQQDPGMELHLIHYSYGVNSTEKGDLSSESTVSRIRTEHFPLTLESARPSHTSQYLCASSASLSYNEQFFGPGTRLTVL.

The chain recombines TRBV28 with TRBJ2-3, with D possibly TRBD2 on 6 matching bases. Germline CDR1 is MDHEN and CDR2 is SYDVKM. CDR3 length equals 16 residues. The V and J ends lost 1 base and 3 bases respectively, with 14 bases between them. The CDR3 is CASSLLRGLPTDTQYF. DNA for the CDR3: TGTGCCAGCAGTTTATTACGAGGACTACCAACAGATACGCAGTATTTT.

The CDR3: CASSVGALMNTEAFF. The CDR3 DNA sequence: TGTGCCAGCAGCGTGGGGGCCCTCATGAACACTGAAGCTTTCTTT. The rearrangement links TRBV9 to TRBJ1-1; TRBD1 is a possible D gene (6 bases). The CDR3 has 15 residues. V was cut by 2 bases and J by 0 bases, with 11 bases left in between. Germline V CDR1 and CDR2: SGDLS, YYNGEE.

There are a few counts of this clone. Other DNA sequences in the same sample also yield this CDR3. CDR3 nucleotides: TGTGCCAGCAGCCGGCACAATCAGCCCCAGCATTTT. This translates into CASSRHNQPQHF. The chain carries TRBV14 and TRBJ1-5, with unresolved D. CDR1 is SGHDN, CDR2 FVKESK, per germline. Trimming stripped 4 bases from V and 3 bases from J, with 4 bases between. This CDR3 spans 12 amino acids.

The V gene is TRBV5-6, the J gene TRBJ1-2; maybe TRBD1 (5 bases). Trimming cost V 3 bases and J 8 bases, with 23 bases left between them. The germline CDR1 and CDR2 sequences are SGHDT and YYEEEE. The CDR3 consists of 16 residues. In DNA, the CDR3 is TGTGCCAGCAGCTCCGACAGCCAGGGTGGGCTAGTGGGCTACACCTTC. It translates to CASSSDSQGGLVGYTF.

This chain connects TRBV13 to TRBJ1-2, with D maybe TRBD1 (6 bases). This CDR3 is 12 amino acids long. The germline V gene has CDR1 PRHDT and CDR2 FYEKMQ (reference sequence). With 4 bases removed from V and 6 bases from J, the gap between germline ends came to 9 bases. The CDR3 sequence is CASSSRQDGYTF. DNA of the CDR3: TGTGCCAGCAGCTCACGACAGGATGGCTACACCTTC.

V gene TRBV18 combines with J gene TRBJ1-2; the D gene is possibly TRBD1 (5 bases). CDR1 and CDR2 (germline): KGHSH, LQKENI. The CDR3 loop spans 14 amino acids. V was pared by 3 bases and J by 4 bases, with 12 bases between. This CDR3 is CASSPAAGGYGYTF. The CDR3 DNA is TGTGCCAGCTCACCGGCTGCCGGGGGCTATGGCTACACCTTC.